These 4 T cell receptor beta chains were all obtained from the same sample, sequenced in a study of blood T cell repertoires in COVID-19. TCRdb's table, derived via immunoSEQ multiplex PCR, lists solely in-frame clones and lacks some. The table lists some 120,000 clones, approximately 80% of them singletons. The specimen sequenced was peripheral blood. These receptors came from a woman aged 45 to 65 with acute or convalescent COVID-19.

The chain employs TRBV5-1 and TRBJ2-3; D is possibly TRBD1 (5 bases). Germline CDR1 SGHRS, CDR2 YFSETQ. V was cut by 3 bases and J by 4 bases, with 6 bases left in between. The CDR3 is made up of 12 amino acids. The CDR3 loop reads CASSSRADTQYF. The CDR3 bases are TGCGCCAGCAGCTCCAGGGCAGATACGCAGTATTTT.

There are a few counts of this clone. This chain links TRBV6-5 with TRBJ2-6; D is uncertain. CDR1 and CDR2 (germline): MNHEY, SVGAGI. V was pared by 4 bases and J by 2 bases, with 6 bases between. This CDR3 region has 14 residues. The chain's CDR3 is CASSSGPGANVLTF. The CDR3 nucleotides are TGTGCCAGCAGTTCTGGGCCTGGGGCCAACGTCCTGACTTTC.

This chain uses TRBV28 with TRBJ2-2; TRBD1 is a possible D gene (7 bases). This CDR3 is 14 amino acids long. The germline gives CDR1 MDHEN, CDR2 SYDVKM. The V gene lost 5 bases and the J gene lost 5 bases, with 12 bases spanning the gap. CDR3 in DNA: TGTGCCAGCAGTGAGACAGGGAGGACCGGGGAGCTGTTTTTT. It codes for CASSETGRTGELFF.

V gene TRBV25-1 combines with J gene TRBJ2-1; 10 bases fit TRBD2. This CDR3 is built from 13 residues. The V gene end was trimmed by 8 bases and the J gene end by 6 bases; junction bases not matched to a gene: 4. CDR1 and CDR2 from the germline V gene are MGHDK and SYGVNS. The CDR3 is CASQLAGANEQFF. CDR3 bases: TGTGCCAGCCAGCTAGCGGGAGCCAATGAGCAGTTCTTC.